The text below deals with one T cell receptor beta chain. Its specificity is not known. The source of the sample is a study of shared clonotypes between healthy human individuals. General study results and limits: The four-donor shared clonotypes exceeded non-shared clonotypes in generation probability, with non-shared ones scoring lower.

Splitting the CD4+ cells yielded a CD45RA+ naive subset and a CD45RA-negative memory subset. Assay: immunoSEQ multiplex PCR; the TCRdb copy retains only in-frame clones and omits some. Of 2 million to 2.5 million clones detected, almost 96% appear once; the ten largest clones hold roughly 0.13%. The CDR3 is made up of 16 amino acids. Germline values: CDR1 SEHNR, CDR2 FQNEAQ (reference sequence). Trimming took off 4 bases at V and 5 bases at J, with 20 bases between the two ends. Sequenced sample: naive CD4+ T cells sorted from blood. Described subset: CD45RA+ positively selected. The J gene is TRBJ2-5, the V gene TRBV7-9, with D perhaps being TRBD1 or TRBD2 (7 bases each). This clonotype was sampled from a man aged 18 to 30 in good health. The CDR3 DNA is TGTGCCAGCAGCTGGGACAGAATGGGGGGGACGGAGACCCAGTACTTC. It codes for CASSWDRMGGTETQYF.